The clone carrying this TCR beta chain was seen many times. Per the germline V gene, CDR1 is LGHDT and CDR2 is YNNKEL (reference sequence). The V end lost 4 bases, the J end lost 3 bases, and 7 bases lay between the germline ends. This CDR3 has 12 amino acids. The sample comes from a study of early T cells in non-severe SARS-CoV-2 infection. Study-level background: Sequencing was performed on bulk RNA from unsorted whole blood, leaving chains unpaired.

Each cDNA molecule carried a unique molecular identifier. From the 5' RACE reads, TCRdb called clonotypes with MiXCR, one entry per CDR3 protein. The table records about 64,000 distinct CDR3 sequences, under 15% of them present only once. This TCR derives from an adult who was a healthcare worker with PCR-confirmed SARS-CoV-2 infection or an uninfected control (not recorded which). The chain couples TRBV3-1 to TRBJ2-7; D ambiguous. Sequencing input: whole blood. The CDR3 here is CASSLGYYEQYF. CDR3 DNA: TGTGCCAGCAGCCTCGGATACTACGAGCAGTACTTC.